The 16 T cell receptor beta chains in this list originate from one sample, sequenced in a study of cytomegalovirus exposure and HLA in healthy donors. Primers included in the PCR were 60 Vbeta and 13 Jbeta primers. Libraries were prepared by immunoSEQ multiplex PCR; TCRdb keeps only in-frame clonotypes and omits some of them. The repertoire holds a few hundred thousand clones, with roughly 80% as singletons. The source material was PBMCs. Receptors were obtained from a girl aged 2-9 years in good health and CMV-seronegative.

This clone was seen a handful of times. V is TRBV23-1 and J is TRBJ1-2; perhaps TRBD1 as D (5 bases). TRBV23-1 is an open reading frame whose function is uncertain. The CDR3 is 18 amino acids. Between the trimmed V and J ends, which lost 0 bases and 7 bases, there was a span of 24 bases. The CDR3 here is CASSQSGPGVATRGGYTF. The CDR3 DNA is TGCGCCAGCAGTCAATCAGGACCGGGGGTAGCAACGAGAGGTGGCTACACCTTC.

This clone was observed a handful of times. Other DNA sequences in the same sample also yield this CDR3. The rearrangement uses TRBV19 and TRBJ1-4, with 9 bases identical to TRBD1. The CDR3 spans 13 residues. V dropped 7 bases and J dropped 5; count of bases not matched to a gene: 2. Germline CDR1 LNHDA, CDR2 SQIVND (reference sequence). CDR3 sequence (DNA): TGTGCCAGTAAGGGACAGGGAAATGAAAAACTGTTTTTT. The encoded protein is CASKGQGNEKLFF.

V usage is TRBV29-1 and J usage is TRBJ2-7; 8 positions match TRBD2. CDR1 and CDR2 (germline): SQVTM, ANQGSEA. J was trimmed by 2 bases and V by 3 bases; bases with no gene match: 3. The CDR3 sequence is 13 residues long. The CDR3 protein is CSVESSGPYEQYF. In DNA, the CDR3 is TGCAGCGTTGAGTCTAGCGGGCCCTACGAGCAGTACTTC.

The V call is TRBV5-6, the J call TRBJ2-1; D gene unclear. The CDR3 is 15 residues long. CDR1 SGHDT and CDR2 YYEEEE come from the germline V gene. Trimming took off 3 bases at V and 1 base at J, with 11 bases between the two ends. The CDR3 region has the DNA TGTGCCAGCAGCTCGAACTCGTGGTCCTACAATGAGCAGTTCTTC. It specifies CASSSNSWSYNEQFF.

The chain has TRBV6-5 and TRBJ1-1, with 10 bases aligning to TRBD1. CDR3 length: 16 amino acids. V gave up 3 bases and J gave up 3 bases; unmatched junction bases: 7. From germline, CDR1 is MNHEY and CDR2 SVGAGI. CDR3 residues: CASSYLTGTGDTEAFF. The CDR3, as DNA: TGTGCCAGCAGTTATTTGACCGGGACAGGGGACACTGAAGCTTTCTTT.

J is TRBJ2-2 and V is TRBV4-1, with 7 bases matching TRBD2. There are 16 residues in the CDR3. CDR1 and CDR2 from the germline V gene are MGHRA and YSYEKL. After removal of 0 bases from V and 4 bases from J, the junction contained 5 bases not matched to a gene. CDR3 coding DNA: TGCGCCAGCAGCCAAGAGGGGGGACTAACCACCGGGGAGCTGTTTTTT. As protein: CASSQEGGLTTGELFF.

This clone was found once. The chain links TRBV9 to TRBJ1-1; D not resolved. V gave up 3 bases and J gave up 7 bases, with 10 bases separating them. The CDR3 sequence is 12 residues long. Germline CDR1 is SGDLS and CDR2 is YYNGEE. The chain's CDR3 is CASSASGVEAFF. DNA for the CDR3: TGTGCCAGCAGCGCGTCCGGGGTTGAAGCTTTCTTT.

This clone came up a few times. Written as DNA, the CDR3 is TGTGCCATCCTTCGACAGGGTACGGGTGCTTTCTTT. Amino acid sequence: CAILRQGTGAFF. The chain combines TRBV10-3 with TRBJ1-1, with 7 bases identical to TRBD1. The junction had 11 bases not matched to a gene; V was cut back by 8 bases and J by 11 bases. Per germline, CDR1 ENHRY and CDR2 SYGVKD. The CDR3 is 12 amino acids.

The chain is built from TRBV6-5 and TRBJ1-2, with 9 bases identical to TRBD1. There are 14 residues in the CDR3. The J segment lost 8 bases and the V segment lost 6 bases, leaving 10 bases of the junction unmatched. The germline gives CDR1 MNHEY, CDR2 SVGAGI. DNA of the CDR3: TGTGCCAGCAGCCCGAGGACAGGGGTCGAGGGCTACACCTTC. Protein sequence: CASSPRTGVEGYTF.

The chain joins TRBV7-3 to TRBJ2-3, with a weak D call TRBD2 (6 bases). The germline V and J ends were trimmed by 5 bases and 6 bases, with 15 bases remaining between them. CDR3 length equals 14 residues. The V gene's germline CDR1 is SGHTA and CDR2 FQGTGA. The CDR3 nucleotides read TGTGCCAGCAGCCCGGGACTGGGCGTGGATACGCAGTATTTT. This translates into CASSPGLGVDTQYF.

The V call is TRBV19, the J call TRBJ2-2; 7 nucleotides match TRBD1. This CDR3 has 17 residues. Germline V gives CDR1 LNHDA, CDR2 SQIVND (reference sequence). Losses at the gene ends were 5 bases for V and 0 bases for J; bases not matched to a gene: 9. The CDR3 nucleotides read TGTGCCAGTAGTCCCATAGGGACAGACCCGAACACCGGGGAGCTGTTTTTT. It encodes CASSPIGTDPNTGELFF.

This chain connects TRBV19 to TRBJ1-1, with D possibly being TRBD1 (5 bases). Per the germline V gene, CDR1 is LNHDA and CDR2 is SQIVND (reference sequence). There are 13 residues in the CDR3. Trimming shortened V by 3 bases and J by 1 base, and 6 bases separated the two germline ends. The CDR3 reads CASSIRANTEAFF. DNA for the CDR3: TGTGCCAGTAGTATCAGGGCGAACACTGAAGCTTTCTTT.

This chain connects TRBV5-4 to TRBJ1-5; no clear D. Germline CDR1 is SGHNT and CDR2 is YYREEE (reference sequence). V shed 4 bases and J shed 3 bases, with 11 bases lying between them. The CDR3 spans 14 residues. The CDR3 region has the DNA TGTGCCAGCAGCCTGGGCGGATTCAATCAGCCCCAGCATTTT. Translated: CASSLGGFNQPQHF.

This clone came up once. The gene calls are TRBV29-1 and TRBJ1-5; 8 bases are shared with TRBD1. This CDR3 is built from 13 residues. Germline CDR1 reads SQVTM; CDR2 reads ANQGSEA. Germline trimming cut 7 bases from V and 6 bases from J; bases unmatched to any gene: 8. The CDR3 spells CSALGQGSQPQHF. CDR3 bases: TGCAGCGCTCTCGGACAGGGCTCTCAGCCCCAGCATTTT.

The chain joins TRBV7-9 to TRBJ1-5, with 7 positions matching TRBD1. The CDR3 consists of 16 residues. Germline V gene data show CDR1 as SEHNR and CDR2 as FQNEAQ (reference sequence). With V trimmed by 3 bases and J by 2 bases, 7 bases remained unmatched. The chain's CDR3 is CASSLGHTGGNQPQHF. DNA of the CDR3: TGTGCCAGCAGCTTGGGCCACACAGGGGGCAATCAGCCCCAGCATTTT.

This clone was detected only a few times. V gene TRBV5-6 combines with J gene TRBJ2-2; D gene unclear. CDR1 and CDR2 (germline): SGHDT, YYEEEE. This CDR3 is built from 15 residues. V lost 2 bases, J lost 2 bases, and 10 bases lay in between. CDR3 DNA sequence: TGTGCCAGCAGCTTTGGCCTTTCTAACACCGGGGAGCTGTTTTTT. Translating it yields CASSFGLSNTGELFF.